Below are 23 T cell receptor beta chains sequenced from a single sample in a study of blood T cells in healthy people across ages. The authors ran a second PCR of roughly 6 to 11 cycles using a sample-barcoded 5' primer and a J-beta primer mix. TCRdb re-analysed the 5' RACE reads in MiXCR, keeping a single row per CDR3 protein. The profile shows around 990,000 distinct CDR3 sequences, around two fifths of them singletons. Sample: blood. These receptors all stem from a man between 18 and 29 years old in good health.

This clonotype was picked up a small number of times. V usage is TRBV7-2 and J usage is TRBJ2-2, with D perhaps TRBD1 (6 bases). CDR1 is SGHTA, CDR2 FQGNSA, per germline. This CDR3 comprises 14 residues. Trimming removed 4 bases at V and 4 bases at J, with 10 bases between. CDR3 sequence (DNA): TGTGCCAGCAGCTCGACAGGTTCCACCGGGGAGCTGTTTTTT. The encoded protein is CASSSTGSTGELFF.

This CDR3 is CASSLEVIANYGYTF. The CDR3 bases are TGTGCCAGCAGCTTGGAGGTGATAGCTAACTATGGCTACACCTTC. The J gene is TRBJ1-2, the V gene TRBV5-5; D not certain. The CDR3 is 15 residues long. Trimming stripped 0 bases from V and 0 bases from J, with 9 bases between. CDR1 is SGHKS, CDR2 YYEKEE, per germline (reference sequence).

This clonotype appeared a few times. V gene TRBV6-2 or TRBV6-3 combines with J gene TRBJ2-7; D not resolved. The CDR3 spans 13 residues. V gave up 0 bases and J gave up 3 bases, with 6 bases separating them. Germline CDR1 reads MNHEY; CDR2 reads SVGEGT. DNA for the CDR3: TGTGCCAGCAGTTACTCTCTTTACTACGAGCAGTACTTC. Translation: CASSYSLYYEQYF.

This clonotype was seen a few times. J is TRBJ1-1 and V is TRBV6-5; D may be TRBD1 (5 bases). Germline V gene data show CDR1 as MNHEY and CDR2 as SVGAGI. The CDR3 spans 15 residues. V lost 2 bases, J lost 5 bases, and 15 bases lay in between. The CDR3 bases are TGTGCCAGCAGTTACGGTGGGCCGGGGGTTACTGAAGCTTTCTTT. This translates into CASSYGGPGVTEAFF.

The chain uses TRBV12-3 or TRBV12-4 and TRBJ2-3, with 11 bases lining up with TRBD1. With 5 bases clipped from V and 2 bases from J, the junction kept 6 bases outside the gene matches. The CDR3 covers 16 residues. The CDR3 is CASSPVGQGVTDTQYF. CDR3 in DNA: TGTGCCAGCAGTCCCGTGGGACAGGGGGTCACAGATACGCAGTATTTT.

This clonotype was recorded at least ten times. This chain connects TRBV7-2 to TRBJ1-5, with 7 bases that match TRBD1. This CDR3 spans 15 amino acids. After removal of 1 base from V and 4 bases from J, the junction contained 4 bases not matched to a gene. CDR1 SGHTA and CDR2 FQGNSA come from the germline V gene. CDR3 protein: CASSLVAGGNQPQHF. Written as DNA, the CDR3 is TGTGCCAGCAGCTTAGTGGCAGGGGGAAATCAGCCCCAGCATTTT.

This clonotype was seen only a few times. This chain links TRBV28 with TRBJ1-2, with 10 positions matching TRBD1. After removal of 7 bases from V and 8 bases from J, the junction contained 4 bases not matched to a gene. CDR1 MDHEN and CDR2 SYDVKM come from the germline V gene. The CDR3 spans 12 residues. CDR3 nucleotide sequence: TGTGCCAGCACAGGGACAGGGGCCGGCTACACCTTC. As protein: CASTGTGAGYTF.

The gene calls are TRBV5-5 and TRBJ1-5, with D uncertain. Germline V gives CDR1 SGHKS, CDR2 YYEKEE (reference sequence). Between the trimmed V and J ends, which lost 3 bases and 1 base, there was a span of 11 bases. The CDR3 loop spans 15 amino acids. The CDR3 loop is CASSSTARSNQPQHF. CDR3 in DNA: TGTGCCAGCAGCTCTACCGCGAGAAGCAATCAGCCCCAGCATTTT.

J is TRBJ1-5 and V is TRBV12-3 or TRBV12-4; no clear D gene. The CDR3 consists of 13 residues. V gave up 4 bases and J gave up 5 bases, with 9 bases separating them. The CDR3 loop is CASSSLGHQPQHF. The CDR3 region has the DNA TGTGCCAGCAGTTCGCTGGGTCATCAGCCCCAGCATTTT.

The rearrangement links TRBV5-6 to TRBJ1-5; D uncertain. The CDR3 runs to 13 residues. CDR1 and CDR2 from the germline V gene are SGHDT and YYEEEE. The ends were cut back, 7 bases at V and 2 bases at J, with 10 bases in the middle. CDR3 residues: CASGKGGNQPQHF. The DNA for the CDR3 is TGTGCCAGCGGGAAGGGCGGCAATCAGCCCCAGCATTTT.

The chain couples TRBV21-1 to TRBJ1-2; no DNA check was done on the table's D call, TRBD1. TRBV21-1 has pseudogene status. The CDR3 spans 13 residues. CDR3 nucleotides: TGTGCCAGCAGCAGACCGGGACATTCTGGCTACACCTTC. This gives the protein CASSRPGHSGYTF.

The chain employs TRBV7-2 and TRBJ2-5; no firm D call. V was clipped by 4 bases and J by 1 base, with 7 bases between them. Germline lookup yields CDR1 SGHTA and CDR2 FQGNSA. CDR3 length equals 13 residues. This CDR3 is CASSSAGQETQYF. The CDR3 DNA is TGTGCCAGCAGCTCTGCAGGCCAAGAGACCCAGTACTTC.

J is TRBJ2-1 and V is TRBV10-3, with 7 bases identical to TRBD1. CDR1 and CDR2 (germline): ENHRY, SYGVKD. The CDR3 is made up of 15 amino acids. With 6 bases clipped from V and 0 bases from J, the junction kept 5 bases outside the gene matches. The CDR3 DNA follows: TGTGCCATCAGCTGGACAGGAAGCTCCTACAATGAGCAGTTCTTC. It translates to CAISWTGSSYNEQFF.

The chain links TRBV20-1 to TRBJ2-1, with D tentatively TRBD1 (7 bases). The CDR3 loop spans 14 amino acids. Germline CDR1 reads DFQATT; CDR2 reads SNEGSKA (reference sequence). CDR3 amino acids: CRGQGGGSYNEQFF. DNA of the CDR3: TGCAGGGGGCAGGGGGGAGGCTCCTACAATGAGCAGTTCTTC.

The chain carries TRBV27 and TRBJ2-6; unclear D gene. Germline values: CDR1 MNHEY, CDR2 SMNVEV (reference sequence). V dropped 3 bases and J dropped 0 bases, with 15 bases sitting between them. The CDR3 is made up of 18 amino acids. Here the CDR3 DNA reads TGTGCCAGCAGTTTCCGGGCGATCGGCAGCTCTGGGGCCAACGTCCTGACTTTC. It translates to CASSFRAIGSSGANVLTF.

This clonotype was seen a single time. The chain has TRBV5-6 and TRBJ2-5; 9 bases fit TRBD1. The CDR3 is made up of 15 amino acids. Germline CDR1 is SGHDT and CDR2 is YYEEEE. V lost 7 bases, J lost 11 bases, and 18 bases stayed unmatched. CDR3 protein: CASGPGDRVTNEQYF. The CDR3 bases are TGTGCCAGCGGCCCTGGGGACAGGGTAACAAATGAGCAGTACTTC.

The rearrangement uses TRBV27 and TRBJ1-2; D is possibly TRBD1 (5 bases). V shed 1 base and J shed 4 bases, with 13 bases lying between them. Looked up from germline, CDR1 is MNHEY and CDR2 is SMNVEV (reference sequence). The CDR3 is made up of 15 amino acids. CDR3 sequence reads: CASSLYPSRVYGYTF. The CDR3 region has the DNA TGTGCCAGCAGTTTATACCCCTCCAGGGTCTATGGCTACACCTTC.

On this clonotype itself: A read error may explain this, as a much larger clone is one base away. The chain joins TRBV11-1 to TRBJ2-6; D perhaps matches TRBD1 (5 bases). Germline V gene sequence: CDR1 SGHAT, CDR2 FQDESV (reference sequence). This CDR3 is built from 13 residues. CDR3 in amino acids: CATLITGAIVLTF. CDR3 coding DNA: TGTGCCACACTAATCACTGGGGCCATCGTCCTGACTTTC.

The chain joins TRBV7-8 to TRBJ2-5; D may be TRBD2 (5 bases). Trimming left V 1 base short and J 7 bases short, with 10 bases between. The germline gives CDR1 SGHVS, CDR2 FQNEAQ. This CDR3 contains 13 residues. Here the CDR3 DNA reads TGTGCCAGCAGCTTAGGGTTCCGGGGGACCCAGTACTTC. It specifies CASSLGFRGTQYF.

This clonotype occurred a few times. In DNA form, the CDR3 reads TGCGCCAGCAGCCAGTTCTTGGGCAATCAGCCCCAGCATTTT. This encodes CASSQFLGNQPQHF. The chain uses TRBV4-3 and TRBJ1-5; D is undetermined. With 3 bases removed from V and 2 bases from J, the gap between germline ends came to 8 bases. The CDR3 loop spans 14 amino acids. In germline, CDR1 is LGHNA, CDR2 YSLEER.

In its sample, this clonotype was seen a few times. The V call is TRBV4-2, the J call TRBJ2-1; D is unclear. Germline-derived CDR1 and CDR2 are LGHNA and YNFKEQ. This CDR3 region has 17 residues. The V and J ends lost 1 base and 0 bases respectively, with 13 bases between them. The CDR3 protein is CASSQVGVRFSYNEQFF. The CDR3 nucleotides are TGTGCCAGCAGCCAAGTTGGTGTCCGCTTCTCCTACAATGAGCAGTTCTTC.

Of note for this clonotype: One junction end does not reproduce the germline sequence, and a read error may be involved. The chain is built from TRBV11-2 and TRBJ2-5; 7 bases match TRBD2. CDR3 length equals 15 residues. In germline, CDR1 is SGHAT, CDR2 FQNNGV. The CDR3 here is CTSNNAGDRQETQYF. DNA for the CDR3: TGTACCAGCAACAATGCGGGGGACCGCCAAGAGACCCAGTACTTC.

This chain connects TRBV27 to TRBJ2-4, with D perhaps TRBD1 (5 bases). The J call could be wrong; TRBJ2-7 is a better fit for the DNA end. CDR3 length equals 14 residues. Germline values: CDR1 MNHEY, CDR2 SMNVEV (reference sequence). CDR3: CASSLGSGSGEQYF. CDR3 in DNA: TGTGCCAGCAGTTTAGGATCAGGGTCGGGCGAGCAGTACTTC.